This entry concerns a single T cell receptor (beta chain). Its cognate antigen is unknown. Method: immunoSEQ multiplex PCR; TCRdb's copy keeps in-frame clones and lacks some. This table holds 150,000 to 200,000 clones, more than 70% found once. The sample is drawn from a study of cytomegalovirus exposure and HLA in healthy donors. Study-wide results and caveats: Approximately 160 TCR beta chains were listed as cytomegalovirus-associated.

CDR3 length equals 15 residues. CDR1 and CDR2 (germline): SGHDT, YYEEEE. Trimming removed 4 bases from V and 2 bases from J, with 15 bases in between. The rearrangement joins TRBV5-6 to TRBJ1-1; D remains ambiguous. This receptor was taken from a woman between 18 and 29 years old in good health and CMV-seronegative. The specimen sequenced was PBMCs. The CDR3 is CASSPRGGLNTEAFF. The CDR3 nucleotides read TGTGCCAGCAGCCCCCGCGGAGGTTTAAACACTGAAGCTTTCTTT.